The rows below give T cell receptor beta chains drawn from one sample of a study of blood T cells in healthy people across ages. Via MiXCR, TCRdb re-called the 5' RACE reads, giving one row per CDR3 protein. The table includes about 1.1 million distinct CDR3 sequences, 30% to 40% detected once. The sample taken for sequencing was blood. The receptors here all came from a man aged 18 to 30 in good health. CDR3s include the opening cysteine and the closing phenylalanine or tryptophan. Fields, in order: clone size, J gene, CDR3 length, V gene, D gene, CDR3 protein, CDR3 DNA. The D gene is left open where the match is weak. Rows may omit the clone size; those that give it use once, few, many or a size class.

>NA|TRBJ1-2|14|TRBV13|NA
CASRLVSDIGGYTF
TGTGCCAGCAGACTTGTCTCTGACATTGGGGGCTACACCTTC
>NA|TRBJ2-1|15|TRBV6-6|NA
CASSVTGTVYNEQFF
TGTGCCAGCAGTGTCACCGGGACTGTCTACAATGAGCAGTTCTTC
>few|TRBJ2-7|14|TRBV20-1|TRBD2
CSARLAGGHYEQYF
TGCAGTGCTAGACTAGCGGGGGGGCACTACGAGCAGTACTTC
>few|TRBJ2-2|16|TRBV5-5|NA
CASSSDPDKNTGELFF
TGTGCCAGCAGCTCAGATCCCGACAAGAACACCGGGGAGCTGTTTTTT
>few|TRBJ1-4|14|TRBV7-8|TRBD1
CASSQQGRREKLFF
TGTGCCAGCAGCCAACAGGGGAGGAGGGAAAAACTGTTTTTT
>NA|TRBJ2-1|14|TRBV4-2|NA
CASSPLGTGDEQFF
TGTGCCAGCAGCCCCTTGGGGACGGGGGATGAGCAGTTCTTC
>NA|TRBJ2-3|13|TRBV20-1|NA
CSALGDSTDTQYF
TGCAGTGCCTTAGGGGACAGCACAGATACGCAGTATTTT
>few|TRBJ2-3|12|TRBV20-1|NA
CSARRDTDTQYF
TGCAGTGCTAGACGGGACACAGATACGCAGTATTTT
>NA|TRBJ2-1|14|TRBV3-1|NA
CASSQDRVDNEQFF
TGTGCCAGCAGCCAAGATAGGGTGGACAATGAGCAGTTCTTC
>few|TRBJ2-1|12|TRBV12-3/TRBV12-4|TRBD2
CASAVGGNEQFF
TGTGCCAGCGCCGTCGGGGGGAATGAGCAGTTCTTC
>NA|TRBJ2-5|14|TRBV4-2|TRBD1
CASSPGQNYNEQYF
TGTGCCAGCAGCCCGGGACAGAACTACAATGAGCAGTACTTC
>NA|TRBJ2-7|15|TRBV6-5|TRBD1
CASSYGAAGGYEQYF
TGTGCCAGCAGTTACGGTGCGGCAGGGGGCTACGAGCAGTACTTC
>few|TRBJ2-1|17|TRBV7-2|TRBD1
CASSLGMGTGSRNEQFF
TGTGCCAGCAGCTTAGGGATGGGGACAGGGTCTCGGAATGAGCAGTTCTTC
>NA|TRBJ1-1|13|TRBV27|NA
CASRAQGPREAFF
TGTGCCAGCAGGGCTCAGGGACCCAGAGAAGCTTTCTTT